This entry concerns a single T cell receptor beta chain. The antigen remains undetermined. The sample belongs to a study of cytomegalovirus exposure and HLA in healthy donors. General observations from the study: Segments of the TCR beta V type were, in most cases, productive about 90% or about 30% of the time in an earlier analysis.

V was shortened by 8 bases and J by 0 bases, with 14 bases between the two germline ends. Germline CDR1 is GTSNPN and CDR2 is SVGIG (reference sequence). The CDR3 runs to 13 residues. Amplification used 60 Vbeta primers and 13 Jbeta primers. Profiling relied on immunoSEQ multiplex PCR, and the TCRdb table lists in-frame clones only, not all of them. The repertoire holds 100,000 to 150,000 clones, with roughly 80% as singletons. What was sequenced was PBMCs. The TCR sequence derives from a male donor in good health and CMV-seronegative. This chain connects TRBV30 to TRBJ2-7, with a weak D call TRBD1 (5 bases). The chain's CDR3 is CAVAGKSSYEQYF. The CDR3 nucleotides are TGTGCCGTTGCAGGGAAGAGCTCCTACGAGCAGTACTTC. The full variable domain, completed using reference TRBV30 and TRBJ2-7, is SQTIHQWPATLVQPVGSPLSLECTVEGTSNPNLYWYRQAAGRGLQLLFYSVGIGQISSEVPQNLSASRPQDRQFILSSKKLLLSDSGFYLCAVAGKSSYEQYFGPGTRLTVT.